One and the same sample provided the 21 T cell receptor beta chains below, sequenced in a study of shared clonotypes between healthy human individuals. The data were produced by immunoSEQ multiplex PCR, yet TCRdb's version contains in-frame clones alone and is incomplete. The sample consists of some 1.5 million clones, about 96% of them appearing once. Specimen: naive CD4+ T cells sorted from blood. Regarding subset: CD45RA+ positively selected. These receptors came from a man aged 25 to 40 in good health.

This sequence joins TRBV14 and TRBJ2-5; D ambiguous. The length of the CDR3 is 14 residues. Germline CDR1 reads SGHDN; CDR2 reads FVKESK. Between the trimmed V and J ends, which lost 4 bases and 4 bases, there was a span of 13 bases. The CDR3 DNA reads TGTGCCAGCAGCCGCAGAGGTGTTGGAGAGACCCAGTACTTC. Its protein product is CASSRRGVGETQYF. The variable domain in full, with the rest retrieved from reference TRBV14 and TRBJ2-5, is EAGVTQFPSHSVIEKGQTVTLRCDPISGHDNLYWYRRVMGKEIKFLLHFVKESKQDESGMPNNRFLAERTGGTYSTLKVQPAELEDSGVYFCASSRRGVGETQYFGPGTRLLVL.

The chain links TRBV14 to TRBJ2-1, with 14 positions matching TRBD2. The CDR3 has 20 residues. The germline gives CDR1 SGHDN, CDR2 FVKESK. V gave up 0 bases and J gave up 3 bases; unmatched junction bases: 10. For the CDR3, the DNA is TGTGCCAGCAGCCAAGATACTTCGGGACTAGCGGGAGCTAGCTACAATGAGCAGTTCTTC. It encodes CASSQDTSGLAGASYNEQFF.

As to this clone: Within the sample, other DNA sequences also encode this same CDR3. Written as DNA, the CDR3 is TGCAGCGTCAGGACAGGGGCCTACGAGCAGTACTTC. Residues: CSVRTGAYEQYF. The genes are TRBV29-1 and TRBJ2-7, with 9 bases identical to TRBD1. Germline V gene sequence: CDR1 SQVTM, CDR2 ANQGSEA. V lost 6 bases, J lost 2 bases, and 2 bases stayed unmatched. There are 12 residues in the CDR3.

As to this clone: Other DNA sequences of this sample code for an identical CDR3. CDR3 nucleotide sequence: TGTGCCAGCTCATCGACAGGATACAATGAGCAGTTCTTC. Translating gives CASSSTGYNEQFF. The rearrangement uses TRBV18 and TRBJ2-1; a weak D match, TRBD1 (6 bases). V was trimmed by 5 bases and J by 4 bases, leaving 9 bases between them. Germline lookup yields CDR1 KGHSH and CDR2 LQKENI. CDR3 length: 13 amino acids.

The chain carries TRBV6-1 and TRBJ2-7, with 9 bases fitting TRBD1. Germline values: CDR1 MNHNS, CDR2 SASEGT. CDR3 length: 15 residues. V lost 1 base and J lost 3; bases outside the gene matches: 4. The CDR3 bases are TGTGCCAGCAGTGAAGTGGGACAGGGAAGCTACGAGCAGTACTTC. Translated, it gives CASSEVGQGSYEQYF.

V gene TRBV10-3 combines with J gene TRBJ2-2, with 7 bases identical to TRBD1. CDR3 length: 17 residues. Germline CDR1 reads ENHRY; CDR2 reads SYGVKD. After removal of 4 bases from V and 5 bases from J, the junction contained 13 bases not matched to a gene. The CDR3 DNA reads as TGTGCCATCAGTGGTCTAGGGACAGTGAGAAGGACCGGGGAGCTGTTTTTT. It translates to CAISGLGTVRRTGELFF.

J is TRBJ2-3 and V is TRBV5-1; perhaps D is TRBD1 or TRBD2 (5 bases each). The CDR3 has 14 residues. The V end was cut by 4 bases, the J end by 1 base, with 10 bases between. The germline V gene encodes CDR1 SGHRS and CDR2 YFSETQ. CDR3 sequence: CASSVRDGTDTQYF. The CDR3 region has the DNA TGCGCCAGCAGCGTCCGGGACGGCACAGATACGCAGTATTTT.

As DNA, the CDR3 is TGTGCCAGTAGCCCTATGACGGAGAACTATGGCTACACCTTC. Amino acids: CASSPMTENYGYTF. This rearrangement joins TRBV19 to TRBJ1-2; D remains ambiguous. Germline V CDR1 and CDR2: LNHDA, SQIVND (reference sequence). This CDR3 is 14 amino acids long. Between the trimmed V and J ends, which lost 6 bases and 2 bases, there was a span of 13 bases.

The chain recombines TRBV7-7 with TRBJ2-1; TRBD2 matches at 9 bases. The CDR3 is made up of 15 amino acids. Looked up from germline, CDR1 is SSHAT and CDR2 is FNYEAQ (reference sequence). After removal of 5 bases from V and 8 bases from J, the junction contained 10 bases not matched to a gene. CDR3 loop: CASSQTSGQGHEQFF. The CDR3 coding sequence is TGTGCCAGCAGCCAAACTAGCGGGCAGGGCCATGAGCAGTTCTTC.

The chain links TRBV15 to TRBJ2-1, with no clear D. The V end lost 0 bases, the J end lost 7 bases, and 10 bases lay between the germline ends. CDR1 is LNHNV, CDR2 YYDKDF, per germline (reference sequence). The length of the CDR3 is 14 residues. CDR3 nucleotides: TGTGCCACCAGCAGAGAGCGTTTGGAAAATGAGCAGTTCTTC. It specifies CATSRERLENEQFF. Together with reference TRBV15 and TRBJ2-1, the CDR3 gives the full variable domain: DAMVIQNPRYQVTQFGKPVTLSCSQTLNHNVMYWYQQKSSQAPKLLFHYYDKDFNNEADTPDNFQSRRPNTSFCFLDIRSPGLGDTAMYLCATSRERLENEQFFGPGTRLTVL.

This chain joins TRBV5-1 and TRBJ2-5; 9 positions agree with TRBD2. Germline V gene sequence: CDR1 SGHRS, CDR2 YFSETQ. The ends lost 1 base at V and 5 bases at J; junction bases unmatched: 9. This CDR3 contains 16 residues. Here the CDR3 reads CASSLIPSGILETQYF. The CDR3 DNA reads TGCGCCAGCAGCTTGATACCTAGCGGGATATTGGAGACCCAGTACTTC.

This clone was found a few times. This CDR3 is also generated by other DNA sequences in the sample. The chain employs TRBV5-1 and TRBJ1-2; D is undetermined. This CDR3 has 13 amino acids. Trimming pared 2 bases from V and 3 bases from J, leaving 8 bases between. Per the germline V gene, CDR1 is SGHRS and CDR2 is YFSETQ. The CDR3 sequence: CASSLDRDYGYTF. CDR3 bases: TGCGCCAGCAGCTTAGACCGGGACTATGGCTACACCTTC.

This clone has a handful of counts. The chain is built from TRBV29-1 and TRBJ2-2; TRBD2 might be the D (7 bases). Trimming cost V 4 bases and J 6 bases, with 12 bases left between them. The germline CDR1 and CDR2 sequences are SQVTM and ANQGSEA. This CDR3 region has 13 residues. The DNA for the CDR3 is TGCAGCGTTGCACGGGGGGCGGCCGGGGAGCTGTTTTTT. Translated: CSVARGAAGELFF.

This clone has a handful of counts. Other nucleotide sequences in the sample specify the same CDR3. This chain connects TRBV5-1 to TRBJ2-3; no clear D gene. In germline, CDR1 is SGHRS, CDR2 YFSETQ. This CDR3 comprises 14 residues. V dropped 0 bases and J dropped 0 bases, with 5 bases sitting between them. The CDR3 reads CASSLAASTDTQYF. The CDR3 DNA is TGCGCCAGCAGCTTGGCCGCGAGCACAGATACGCAGTATTTT.

CDR3 nucleotides: TGCAGCGTTCACCTGACAGGGATTGGCACTGAAGCTTTCTTT. It is translated as CSVHLTGIGTEAFF. The chain is built from TRBV29-1 and TRBJ1-1; 7 bases match TRBD1. Germline CDR1 and CDR2: SQVTM and ANQGSEA. J lost 4 bases, V lost 5 bases, and 10 bases had no gene match. This CDR3 is built from 14 residues.

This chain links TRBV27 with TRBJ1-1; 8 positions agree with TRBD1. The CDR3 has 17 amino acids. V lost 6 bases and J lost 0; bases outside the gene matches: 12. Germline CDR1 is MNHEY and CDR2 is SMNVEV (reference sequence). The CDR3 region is CASRRPGTGLMNTEAFF. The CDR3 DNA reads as TGTGCCAGCAGACGTCCCGGGACAGGTCTCATGAACACTGAAGCTTTCTTT.

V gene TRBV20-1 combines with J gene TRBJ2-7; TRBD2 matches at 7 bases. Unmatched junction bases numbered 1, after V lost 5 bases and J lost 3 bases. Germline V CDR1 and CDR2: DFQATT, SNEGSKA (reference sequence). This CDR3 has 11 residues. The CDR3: CSAGLGYEQYF. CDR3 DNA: TGCAGTGCTGGACTAGGCTACGAGCAGTACTTC.

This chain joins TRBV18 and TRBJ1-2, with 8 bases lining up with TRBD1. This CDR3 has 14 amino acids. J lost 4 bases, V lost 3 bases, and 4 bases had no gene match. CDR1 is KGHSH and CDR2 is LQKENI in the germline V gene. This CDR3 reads CASSPRQGIYGYTF. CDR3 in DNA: TGTGCCAGCTCACCCCGACAGGGGATCTATGGCTACACCTTC.

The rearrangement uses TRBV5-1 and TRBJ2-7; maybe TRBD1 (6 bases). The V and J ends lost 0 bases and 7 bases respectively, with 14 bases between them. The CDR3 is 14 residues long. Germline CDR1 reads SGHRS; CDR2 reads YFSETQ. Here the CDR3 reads CASSLGQASGEQYF. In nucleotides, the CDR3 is TGCGCCAGCAGCTTGGGACAGGCATCGGGGGAGCAGTACTTC. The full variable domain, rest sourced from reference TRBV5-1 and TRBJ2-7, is KAGVTQTPRYLIKTRGQQVTLSCSPISGHRSVSWYQQTPGQGLQFLFEYFSETQRNKGNFPGRFSGRQFSNSRSEMNVSTLELGDSALYLCASSLGQASGEQYFGPGTRLTVT.

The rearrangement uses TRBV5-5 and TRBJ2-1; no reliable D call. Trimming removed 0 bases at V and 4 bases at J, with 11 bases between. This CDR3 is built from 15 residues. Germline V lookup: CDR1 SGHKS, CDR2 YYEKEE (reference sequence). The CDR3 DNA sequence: TGTGCCAGCAGCTTGGACATTATTTTGTACAATGAGCAGTTCTTC. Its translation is CASSLDIILYNEQFF.

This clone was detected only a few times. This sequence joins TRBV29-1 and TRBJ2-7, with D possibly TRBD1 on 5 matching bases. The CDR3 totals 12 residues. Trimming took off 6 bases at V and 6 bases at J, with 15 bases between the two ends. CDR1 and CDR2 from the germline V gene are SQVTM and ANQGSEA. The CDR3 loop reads CSVASGLGEQYF. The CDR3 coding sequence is TGCAGCGTAGCATCAGGGTTGGGCGAGCAGTACTTC.